Given below is one TCR beta chain in context. Antigen unknown. In germline, CDR1 is DFQATT, CDR2 SNEGSKA (reference sequence). The CDR3 is made up of 13 amino acids. The sample belongs to a study of CD8 T cells in ankylosing spondylitis. Findings of the study overall: Clones linked to disease were reported to show significant enrichment in matched ankylosing spondylitis synovial fluid. Clones linked to disease, bearing a CD8+ phenotype, were relatively rare in peripheral blood. A TCR beta motif of eight or nine highly homologous variants seemed to mark ankylosing spondylitis blood.

Each CDR3 protein is one row after TCRdb ran MiXCR on the 5' RACE reads. The sample yields approximately 200,000 distinct CDR3 sequences, roughly 13% seen once. This chain connects TRBV20-1 to TRBJ2-2; 9 positions match TRBD1. The origin of this receptor is a female donor with ankylosing spondylitis or in good health (not recorded which). The sequenced sample was blood, either unsorted or a sorted T cell fraction (not recorded which). CDR3 coding DNA: TGCAAGACGCCGGGACAGGGCACCGGGGAGCTGTTTTTT. Its protein product is CKTPGQGTGELFF.